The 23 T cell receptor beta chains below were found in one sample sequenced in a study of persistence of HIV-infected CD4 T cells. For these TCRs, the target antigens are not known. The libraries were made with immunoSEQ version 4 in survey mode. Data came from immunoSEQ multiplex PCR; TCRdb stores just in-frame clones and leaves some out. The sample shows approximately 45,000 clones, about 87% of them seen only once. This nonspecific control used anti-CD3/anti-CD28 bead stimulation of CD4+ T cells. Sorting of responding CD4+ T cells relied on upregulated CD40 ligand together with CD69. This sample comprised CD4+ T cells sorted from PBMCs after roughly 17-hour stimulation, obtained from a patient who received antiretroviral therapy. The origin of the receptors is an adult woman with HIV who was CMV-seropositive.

The CDR3: CASSPTGKGGYEQYF. The CDR3 DNA sequence: TGTGCCAGCTCACCTACAGGGAAAGGAGGCTACGAGCAGTACTTC. The chain uses TRBV18 and TRBJ2-7; TRBD1 is a possible D gene (6 bases). CDR3 size: 15 residues. The V end lost 3 bases, the J end lost 3 bases, and 15 bases lay between the germline ends. Per germline, CDR1 KGHSH and CDR2 LQKENI.

CDR3 region: CASSPRMDHGYTF. In DNA, the CDR3 is TGTGCCAGCAGTCCTAGGATGGACCATGGCTACACCTTC. This sequence joins TRBV7-2 and TRBJ1-2; D unresolved. This CDR3 spans 13 amino acids. Between the trimmed V and J ends, which lost 6 bases and 6 bases, there was a span of 14 bases. The germline gives CDR1 SGHTA, CDR2 FQGNSA. The entire variable domain, with the rest obtained from reference TRBV7-2 and TRBJ1-2, is as follows: GAGVSQSPSNKVTEKGKDVELRCDPISGHTALYWYRQSLGQGLEFLIYFQGNSAPDKSGLPSDRFSAERTGGSVSTLTIQRTQQEDSAVYLCASSPRMDHGYTFGSGTRLTVV.

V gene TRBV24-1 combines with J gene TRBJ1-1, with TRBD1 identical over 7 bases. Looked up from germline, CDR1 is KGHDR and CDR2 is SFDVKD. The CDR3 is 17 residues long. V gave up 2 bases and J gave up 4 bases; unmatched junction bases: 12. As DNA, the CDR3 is TGTGCCACCAGTGATTCCAATCCCGACAGGGAGGCCACTGAAGCTTTCTTT. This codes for CATSDSNPDREATEAFF.

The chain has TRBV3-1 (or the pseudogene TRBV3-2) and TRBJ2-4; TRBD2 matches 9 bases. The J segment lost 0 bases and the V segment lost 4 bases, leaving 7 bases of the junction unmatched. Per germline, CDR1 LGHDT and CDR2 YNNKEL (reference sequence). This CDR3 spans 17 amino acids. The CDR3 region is CASSRQPSGTAKNIQYF. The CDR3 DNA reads TGTGCCAGCAGCCGCCAACCTAGCGGGACAGCCAAAAACATTCAGTACTTC.

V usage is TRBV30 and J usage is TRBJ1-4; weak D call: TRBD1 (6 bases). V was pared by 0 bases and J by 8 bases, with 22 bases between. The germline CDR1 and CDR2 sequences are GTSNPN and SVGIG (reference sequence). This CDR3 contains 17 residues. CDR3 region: CAWSVQGLSGLIEKLFF. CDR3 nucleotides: TGTGCCTGGAGTGTACAGGGATTAAGCGGGTTAATCGAAAAACTGTTTTTT.

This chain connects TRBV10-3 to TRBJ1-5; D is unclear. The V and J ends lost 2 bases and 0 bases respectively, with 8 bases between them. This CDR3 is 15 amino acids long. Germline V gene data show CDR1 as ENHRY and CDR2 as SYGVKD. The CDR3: CAISEEGNSNQPQHF. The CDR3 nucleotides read TGTGCCATCAGTGAGGAGGGTAATAGCAATCAGCCCCAGCATTTT.

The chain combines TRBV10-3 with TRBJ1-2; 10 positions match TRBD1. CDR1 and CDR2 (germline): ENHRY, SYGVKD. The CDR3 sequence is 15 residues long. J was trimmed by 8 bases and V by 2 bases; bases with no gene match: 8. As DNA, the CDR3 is TGTGCCATCAGTGAGGTGACAGGGGGCGGAGTCGGCTACACCTTC. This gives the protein CAISEVTGGGVGYTF.

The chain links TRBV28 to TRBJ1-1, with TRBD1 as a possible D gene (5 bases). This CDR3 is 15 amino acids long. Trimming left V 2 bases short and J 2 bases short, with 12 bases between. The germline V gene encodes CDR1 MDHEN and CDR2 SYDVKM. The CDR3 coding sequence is TGTGCCAGCAGTTTAGGAGGGACCCCTAACACTGAAGCTTTCTTT. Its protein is CASSLGGTPNTEAFF.

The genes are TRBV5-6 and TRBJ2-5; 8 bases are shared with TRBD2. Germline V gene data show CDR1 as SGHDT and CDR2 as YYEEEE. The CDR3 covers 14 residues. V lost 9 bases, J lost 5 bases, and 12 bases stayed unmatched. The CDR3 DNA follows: TGTGCCACCAGGACCCGGGGGGGTGATGAGACCCAGTACTTC. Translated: CATRTRGGDETQYF.

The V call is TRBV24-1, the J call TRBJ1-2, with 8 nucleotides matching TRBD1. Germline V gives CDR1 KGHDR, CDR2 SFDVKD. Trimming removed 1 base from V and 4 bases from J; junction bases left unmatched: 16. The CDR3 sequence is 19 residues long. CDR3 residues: CATSDLEPGQEYGIYGYTF. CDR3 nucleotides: TGTGCCACCAGTGATTTAGAACCGGGACAGGAATATGGGATCTATGGCTACACCTTC.

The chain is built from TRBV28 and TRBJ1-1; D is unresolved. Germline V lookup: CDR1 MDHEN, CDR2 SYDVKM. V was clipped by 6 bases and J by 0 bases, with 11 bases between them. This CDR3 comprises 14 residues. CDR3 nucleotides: TGTGCCAGCAGCGGCGGGTCCTTGAACACTGAAGCTTTCTTT. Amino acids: CASSGGSLNTEAFF. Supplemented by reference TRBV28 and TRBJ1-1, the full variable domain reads DVKVTQSSRYLVKRTGEKVFLECVQDMDHENMFWYRQDPGLGLRLIYFSYDVKMKEKGDIPEGYSVSREKKERFSLILESASTNQTSMYLCASSGGSLNTEAFFGQGTRLTVV.

CDR3 sequence: CAWNAQNPYEQYF. The CDR3 DNA follows: TGTGCCTGGAACGCCCAAAATCCCTACGAGCAGTACTTC. The chain links TRBV30 to TRBJ2-7, with no clear D. Germline V gene sequence: CDR1 GTSNPN, CDR2 SVGIG (reference sequence). Trimming removed 4 bases from V and 2 bases from J, with 12 bases in between. CDR3 length equals 13 residues.

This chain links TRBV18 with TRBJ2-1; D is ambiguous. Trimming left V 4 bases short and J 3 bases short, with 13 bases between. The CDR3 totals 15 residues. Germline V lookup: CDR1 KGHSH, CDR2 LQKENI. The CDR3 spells CASSHRQTGYNEQFF. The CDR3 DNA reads TGTGCCAGCTCACACCGCCAGACTGGCTACAATGAGCAGTTCTTC.

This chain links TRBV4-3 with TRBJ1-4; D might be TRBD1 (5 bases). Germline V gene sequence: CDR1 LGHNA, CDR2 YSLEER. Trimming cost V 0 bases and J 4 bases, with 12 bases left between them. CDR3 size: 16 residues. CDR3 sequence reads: CASSQDPTGDNEKLFF. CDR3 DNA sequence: TGCGCCAGCAGCCAAGATCCCACAGGAGATAATGAAAAACTGTTTTTT.

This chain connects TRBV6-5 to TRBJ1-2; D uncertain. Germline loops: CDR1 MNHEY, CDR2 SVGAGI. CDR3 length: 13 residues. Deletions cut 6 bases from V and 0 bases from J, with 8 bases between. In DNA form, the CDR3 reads TGTGCCAGCAGACTTAGCACTAACTATGGCTACACCTTC. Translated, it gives CASRLSTNYGYTF.

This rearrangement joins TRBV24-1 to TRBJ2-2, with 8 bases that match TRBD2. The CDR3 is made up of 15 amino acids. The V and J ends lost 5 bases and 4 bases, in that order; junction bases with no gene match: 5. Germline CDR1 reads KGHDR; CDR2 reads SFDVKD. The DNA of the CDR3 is TGTGCCACCAGTGCCCGGGGGGGACTCACCGGGGAGCTGTTTTTT. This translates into CATSARGGLTGELFF.

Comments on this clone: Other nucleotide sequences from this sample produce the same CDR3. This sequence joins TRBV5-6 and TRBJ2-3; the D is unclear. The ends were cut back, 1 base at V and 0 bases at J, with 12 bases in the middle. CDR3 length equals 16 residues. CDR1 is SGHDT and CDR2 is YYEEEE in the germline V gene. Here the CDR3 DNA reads TGTGCCAGCAGCTTGTGGGCAGCCCCTAGCACAGATACGCAGTATTTT. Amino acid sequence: CASSLWAAPSTDTQYF.

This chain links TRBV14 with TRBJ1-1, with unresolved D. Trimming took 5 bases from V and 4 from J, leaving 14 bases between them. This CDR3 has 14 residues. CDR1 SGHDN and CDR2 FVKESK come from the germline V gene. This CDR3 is CASSLEAWVTEAFF. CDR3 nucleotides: TGTGCCAGCAGCTTGGAGGCCTGGGTCACTGAAGCTTTCTTT.

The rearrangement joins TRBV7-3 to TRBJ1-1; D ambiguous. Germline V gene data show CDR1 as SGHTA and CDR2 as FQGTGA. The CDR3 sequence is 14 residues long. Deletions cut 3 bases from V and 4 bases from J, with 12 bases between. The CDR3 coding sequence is TGTGCCAGCAGCTTCTTAGGAGGACGCACTGAAGCTTTCTTT. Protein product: CASSFLGGRTEAFF.

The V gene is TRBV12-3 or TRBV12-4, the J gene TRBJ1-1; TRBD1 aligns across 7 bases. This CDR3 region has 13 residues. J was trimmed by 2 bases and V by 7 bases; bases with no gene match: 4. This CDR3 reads CASTGQLNTEAFF. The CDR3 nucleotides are TGTGCCAGCACGGGACAGCTAAACACTGAAGCTTTCTTT.

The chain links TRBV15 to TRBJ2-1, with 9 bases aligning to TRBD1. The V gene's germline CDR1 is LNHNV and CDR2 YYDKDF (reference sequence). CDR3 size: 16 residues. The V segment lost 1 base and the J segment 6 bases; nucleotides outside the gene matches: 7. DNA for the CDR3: TGTGCCACCAGCAGAGGCCCGGGACAGGGCTTCAATGAGCAGTTCTTC. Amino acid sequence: CATSRGPGQGFNEQFF.

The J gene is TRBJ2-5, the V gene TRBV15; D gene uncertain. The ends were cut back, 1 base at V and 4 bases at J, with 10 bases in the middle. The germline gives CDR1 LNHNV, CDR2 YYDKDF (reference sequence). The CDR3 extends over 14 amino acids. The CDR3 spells CATSRVGFTETQYF. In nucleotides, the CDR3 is TGTGCCACCAGCAGAGTGGGTTTTACAGAGACCCAGTACTTC.

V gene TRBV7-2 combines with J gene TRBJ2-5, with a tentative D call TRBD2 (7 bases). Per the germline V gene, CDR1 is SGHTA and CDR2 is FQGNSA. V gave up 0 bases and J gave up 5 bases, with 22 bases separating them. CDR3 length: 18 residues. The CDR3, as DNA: TGTGCCAGCAGCTTAGCGGGAGGAACGGGGGGCCGGCGGGAGACCCAGTACTTC. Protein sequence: CASSLAGGTGGRRETQYF.